Listed below are T cell receptor beta chains from one sample, sequenced in a study of Ad26.COV2.S vaccination and SARS-CoV-2 variants. Some clones are missing from TCRdb's copy, which holds only in-frame ones; the method was immunoSEQ multiplex PCR. The table lists 350,000 to 500,000 clones, more than 75% of them singletons. This specimen was peripheral blood, taken in a trial of Ad26.COV2.S vaccine versus placebo. These TCRs come from a person aged 18-60 years who received the Ad26.COV2.S COVID-19 vaccine or a placebo. Each CDR3 is given with its conserved first and last residue. The D gene is left open where the match is weak. Expanded clones are given a class, and other clones once, few, many or no size at all.

clone size,J gene,V gene,D gene,CDR3 DNA,CDR3 protein
few,TRBJ2-1,TRBV7-2,NA,TGTGCCAGCAGCTTAAGCCACAATGAGCAGTTCTTC,CASSLSHNEQFF
NA,TRBJ1-3,TRBV7-6,NA,TGTGCCAGCAGCTTAGGAATCGGGACTGGAAACACCATATATTTT,CASSLGIGTGNTIYF
once,TRBJ2-1,TRBV24-1,TRBD1,TGTGCCACCAGTGAGTCCCACAGGGGGGCATCCTACAATGAGCAGTTCTTC,CATSESHRGASYNEQFF
NA,TRBJ2-7,TRBV5-1,NA,TGCGCCAGCAGCTTGGTCGCAGGCCCCTACGAGCAGTACTTC,CASSLVAGPYEQYF
NA,TRBJ2-1,TRBV7-2,NA,TGTGCCAGCAGCTATGGGCTAGGGGATGAGCAGTTCTTC,CASSYGLGDEQFF
NA,TRBJ2-5,TRBV27,NA,TGTGCCAGCAGTTTCCTAGACTCCCTCGAGACCCAGTACTTC,CASSFLDSLETQYF
NA,TRBJ2-7,TRBV5-4,NA,TGTGCCAGCAGCTTGGATGGGGTCGAGCAGTACTTC,CASSLDGVEQYF
NA,TRBJ2-7,TRBV6-5,NA,TGTGCCAGCAGTTATGTACAGGGACCCTACGAGCAGTACTTC,CASSYVQGPYEQYF
NA,TRBJ2-3,TRBV7-2,TRBD2,TGTGCCAGCAGCTGGCGGGGGGGTAGCACAGATACGCAGTATTTT,CASSWRGGSTDTQYF
NA,TRBJ1-2,TRBV4-3,NA,TGCGCCAGCAGCCAAGAAAGGGGCACTAACTATGGCTACACCTTC,CASSQERGTNYGYTF
NA,TRBJ1-5,TRBV6-2/TRBV6-3,TRBD1,TGTGCCAGCAGTACCCAGGGGGTAGTCAATCAGCCCCAGCATTTT,CASSTQGVVNQPQHF
NA,TRBJ2-2,TRBV3-1/TRBV3-2,TRBD1,TGTGCCAGCAGCCTCAGGACAGGGGCGGTCGGGGAGCTGTTTTTT,CASSLRTGAVGELFF
NA,TRBJ1-5,TRBV9,NA,TGTGCCAGCACCAAGGGAGGTGGAAATCAGCCCCAGCATTTT,CASTKGGGNQPQHF
NA,TRBJ1-1,TRBV21-1,NA,TGTGCCAGCAGCAAAGCGTTCCCAGTGGGTAATGAGGGGGACACTGAAGCTTTCTTT,CASSKAFPVGNEGDTEAFF
NA,TRBJ2-7,TRBV28,NA,TGTGCCAGCAGTCCCCGGAGCAGCTCCTACGAGCAGTACTTC,CASSPRSSSYEQYF
NA,TRBJ1-6,TRBV20-1,NA,TGCAGCCTGCTAGCTAATTCACCCCTCCACTTT,CSLLANSPLHF
NA,TRBJ2-7,TRBV28,NA,TGTGCCAGCAGCTCCCACGGGCAGGGGAGAGGGGAGCAGTACTTC,CASSSHGQGRGEQYF
once,TRBJ1-2,TRBV7-9,NA,TGTGCCAGCAGCCCTAGAAGATGGATGTCGGGGCGCAGGAACTATGGCTACACCTTC,CASSPRRWMSGRRNYGYTF
NA,TRBJ1-6,TRBV6-4,NA,TGTGCCAGCAGTGACAGGATGGGTTCACCCCTCCACTTT,CASSDRMGSPLHF
NA,TRBJ2-7,TRBV3-1/TRBV3-2,TRBD1,TGTGCCAGCACTCCGGGACAGGGGTCCTACGAGCAGTACTTC,CASTPGQGSYEQYF
NA,TRBJ2-2,TRBV12-3/TRBV12-4,NA,TGTGCCAGCAGTTTCCGGGCGGCCGGGGAGCTGTTTTTT,CASSFRAAGELFF
NA,TRBJ1-1,TRBV5-8,TRBD1,TGTGCCAGCAGCCTCCTGGGACAGGGGGACACTGAAGCTTTCTTT,CASSLLGQGDTEAFF
NA,TRBJ2-7,TRBV12-3/TRBV12-4,NA,TGTGCCAGCAAAAGAGGAGACAGTAACGAGCAGTACTTC,CASKRGDSNEQYF
NA,TRBJ2-1,TRBV6-5,TRBD2,TGTGCCAGCAGTTACGGGGGGGGGTTGAATGAGCAGTTCTTC,CASSYGGGLNEQFF
NA,TRBJ2-5,TRBV15,TRBD1,TGTGCCACCAGCTCAGCGGGACAGGGGCCGGGGTACTTC,CATSSAGQGPGYF
NA,TRBJ2-7,TRBV5-6,TRBD2,TGTGCCACCAGCGGGATACAGGTAGGCGAGCAGTACTTC,CATSGIQVGEQYF
NA,TRBJ1-3,TRBV6-6,NA,TGTGCCAGCAGCTTGAGACAGTTCTCTGGAAACACCATATATTTT,CASSLRQFSGNTIYF
NA,TRBJ2-1,TRBV19,TRBD1,TGTGCCAGTAGTATAAGGACAGGGGGCAAGGTTAATGAGCAGTTCTTC,CASSIRTGGKVNEQFF
NA,TRBJ2-7,TRBV27,NA,TGTGCCAGCAGTCACCTCTCCTACGAGCAGTACTTC,CASSHLSYEQYF
once,TRBJ2-4,TRBV4-1,NA,TGCGCCAGCAGCCAAGGCTTCGTTGGGGCCAAAAACATTCAGTACTTC,CASSQGFVGAKNIQYF
NA,TRBJ2-1,TRBV11-2,NA,TGTGCCAGCAGCTCGGGACTCCCGAATGAGCAGTTCTTC,CASSSGLPNEQFF
NA,TRBJ2-7,TRBV6-5,TRBD1,TGTGCCAGCAGTTACCGGGGACAGGGGGCGTACGAGCAGTACTTC,CASSYRGQGAYEQYF
NA,TRBJ2-3,TRBV3-1/TRBV3-2,TRBD2,TGTGCCAGCAGCGCCTTTCTTGAGGCGGGGGGGCGATCAGATACGCAGTATTTT,CASSAFLEAGGRSDTQYF
NA,TRBJ2-3,TRBV2,NA,TGTGCCAGCAGGCAAGATACCATCCAAACAGGACAGAGATGGGGTTCAGATACGCAGTATTTT,CASRQDTIQTGQRWGSDTQYF
once,TRBJ2-1,TRBV3-1/TRBV3-2,TRBD1,TGTGCCAGCAGCCTTAAGACAGGGCAGTCCTACAATGAGCAGTTCTTC,CASSLKTGQSYNEQFF
NA,TRBJ1-6,TRBV12-3/TRBV12-4,NA,TGTGCCAGCAGCACCCAAGGCAATTCACCCCTCCACTTT,CASSTQGNSPLHF
few,TRBJ2-7,TRBV11-1,NA,TGTGCCAGCAGCTTAGAGTTGAGTACAGGGCAGTACTTC,CASSLELSTGQYF